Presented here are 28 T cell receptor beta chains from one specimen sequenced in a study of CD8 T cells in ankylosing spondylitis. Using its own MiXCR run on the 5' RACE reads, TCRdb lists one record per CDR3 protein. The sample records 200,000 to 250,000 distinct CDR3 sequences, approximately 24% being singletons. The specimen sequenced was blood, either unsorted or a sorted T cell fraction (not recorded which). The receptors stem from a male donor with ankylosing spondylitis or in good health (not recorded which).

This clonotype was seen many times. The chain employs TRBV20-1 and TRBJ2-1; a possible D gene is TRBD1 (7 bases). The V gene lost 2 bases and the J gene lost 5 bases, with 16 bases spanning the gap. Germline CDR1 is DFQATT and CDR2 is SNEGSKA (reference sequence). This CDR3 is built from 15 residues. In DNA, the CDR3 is TGCAGTGCTAGATCCGCGGAGGGGGCCGACAATGAGCAGTTCTTC. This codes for CSARSAEGADNEQFF.

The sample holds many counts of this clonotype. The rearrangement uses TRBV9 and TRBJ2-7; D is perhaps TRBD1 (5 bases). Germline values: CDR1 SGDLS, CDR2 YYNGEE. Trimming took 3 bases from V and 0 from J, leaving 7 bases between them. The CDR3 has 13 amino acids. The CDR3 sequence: CASSAGFSYEQYF. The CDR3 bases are TGTGCCAGCAGCGCAGGGTTCTCCTACGAGCAGTACTTC.

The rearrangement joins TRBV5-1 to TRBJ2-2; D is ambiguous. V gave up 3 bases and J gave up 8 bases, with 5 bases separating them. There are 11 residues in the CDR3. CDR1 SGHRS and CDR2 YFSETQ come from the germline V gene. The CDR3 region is CASSSVGELFF. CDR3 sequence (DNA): TGCGCCAGCAGCTCAGTAGGGGAGCTGTTTTTT. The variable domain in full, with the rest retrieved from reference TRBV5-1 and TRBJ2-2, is KAGVTQTPRYLIKTRGQQVTLSCSPISGHRSVSWYQQTPGQGLQFLFEYFSETQRNKGNFPGRFSGRQFSNSRSEMNVSTLELGDSALYLCASSSVGELFFGEGSRLTVL.

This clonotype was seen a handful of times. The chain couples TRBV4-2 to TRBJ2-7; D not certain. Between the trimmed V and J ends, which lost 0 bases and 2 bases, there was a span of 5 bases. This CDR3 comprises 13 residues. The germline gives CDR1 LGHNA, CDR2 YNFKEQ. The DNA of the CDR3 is TGTGCCAGCAGCCAAGACCGAGCCTACGAGCAGTACTTC. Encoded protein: CASSQDRAYEQYF.

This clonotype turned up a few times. CDR3: CASSRGDLDTGELFF. The CDR3 bases are TGTGCCAGCAGTCGAGGGGACCTAGACACCGGGGAGCTGTTTTTT. This sequence joins TRBV12-3 or TRBV12-4 and TRBJ2-2; D may match TRBD1 or TRBD2 (5 bases each). The CDR3 covers 15 residues. The V end lost 5 bases, the J end lost 3 bases, and 13 bases lay between the germline ends.

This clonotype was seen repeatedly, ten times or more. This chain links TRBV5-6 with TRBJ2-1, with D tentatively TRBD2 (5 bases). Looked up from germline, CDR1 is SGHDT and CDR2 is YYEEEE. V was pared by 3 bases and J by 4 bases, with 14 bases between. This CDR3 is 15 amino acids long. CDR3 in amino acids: CASSSLGETYNEQFF. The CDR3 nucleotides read TGTGCCAGCAGCTCCCTGGGAGAGACTTACAATGAGCAGTTCTTC.

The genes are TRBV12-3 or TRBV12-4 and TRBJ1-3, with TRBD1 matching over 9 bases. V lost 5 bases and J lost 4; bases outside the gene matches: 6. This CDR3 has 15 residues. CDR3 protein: CASSPDRGRGNTIYF. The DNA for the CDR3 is TGTGCCAGCAGTCCCGACAGGGGGAGAGGAAACACCATATATTTT.

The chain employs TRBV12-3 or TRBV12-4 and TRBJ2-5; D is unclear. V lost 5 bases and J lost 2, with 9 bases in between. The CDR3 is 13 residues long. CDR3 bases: TGTGCCAGCAGTCCAGGCGGTCAAGAGACCCAGTACTTC. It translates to CASSPGGQETQYF.

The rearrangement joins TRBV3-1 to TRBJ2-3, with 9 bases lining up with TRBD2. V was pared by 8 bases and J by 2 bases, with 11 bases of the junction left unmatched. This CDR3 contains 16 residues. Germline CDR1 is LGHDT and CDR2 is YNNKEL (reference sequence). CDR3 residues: CASSAEIAGDTDTQYF. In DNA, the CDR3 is TGTGCCAGCTCAGCCGAGATAGCGGGGGACACAGATACGCAGTATTTT.

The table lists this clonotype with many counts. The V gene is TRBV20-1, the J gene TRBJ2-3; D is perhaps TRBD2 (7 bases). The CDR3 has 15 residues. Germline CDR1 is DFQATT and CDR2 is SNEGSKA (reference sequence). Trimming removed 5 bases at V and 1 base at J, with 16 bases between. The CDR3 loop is CSAPSRGAGTDTQYF. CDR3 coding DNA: TGCAGTGCTCCGTCTCGGGGGGCTGGCACAGATACGCAGTATTTT.

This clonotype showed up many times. CDR3 nucleotides: TGTGCCAGCAGCCTCCGTTTTGGACAGGACAATGAGCAGTTCTTC. Residues: CASSLRFGQDNEQFF. This chain joins TRBV7-8 and TRBJ2-1; 7 nucleotides match TRBD1. Germline CDR1 and CDR2: SGHVS and FQNEAQ. The V and J ends lost 5 bases and 5 bases, in that order; junction bases with no gene match: 9. The CDR3 sequence is 15 residues long.

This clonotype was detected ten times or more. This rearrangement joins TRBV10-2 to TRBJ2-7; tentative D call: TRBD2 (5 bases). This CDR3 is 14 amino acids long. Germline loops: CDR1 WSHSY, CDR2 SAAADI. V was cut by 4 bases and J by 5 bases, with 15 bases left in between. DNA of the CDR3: TGCGCCAGCAGTGTAAGTAGCGCAACAAACGAGCAGTACTTC. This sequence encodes CASSVSSATNEQYF.

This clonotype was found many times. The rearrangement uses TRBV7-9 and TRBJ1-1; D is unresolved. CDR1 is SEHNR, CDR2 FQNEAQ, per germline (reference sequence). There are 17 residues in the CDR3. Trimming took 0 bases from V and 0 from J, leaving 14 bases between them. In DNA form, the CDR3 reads TGTGCCAGCAGCTTAGCGGCGGATACACGAATGAACACTGAAGCTTTCTTT. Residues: CASSLAADTRMNTEAFF.

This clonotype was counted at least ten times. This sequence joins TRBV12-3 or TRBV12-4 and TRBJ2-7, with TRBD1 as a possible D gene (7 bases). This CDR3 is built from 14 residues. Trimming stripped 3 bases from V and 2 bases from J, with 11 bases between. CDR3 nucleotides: TGTGCCAGCAGTTTGGCAGGGGGGACCTACGAGCAGTACTTC. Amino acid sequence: CASSLAGGTYEQYF.

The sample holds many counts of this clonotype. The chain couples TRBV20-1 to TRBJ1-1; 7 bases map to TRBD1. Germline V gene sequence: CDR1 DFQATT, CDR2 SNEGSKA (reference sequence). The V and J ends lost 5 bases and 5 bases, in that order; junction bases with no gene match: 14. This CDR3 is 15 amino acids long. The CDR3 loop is CSAPPRNDRVTEAFF. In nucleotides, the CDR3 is TGCAGTGCTCCCCCAAGAAACGACAGGGTTACTGAAGCTTTCTTT.

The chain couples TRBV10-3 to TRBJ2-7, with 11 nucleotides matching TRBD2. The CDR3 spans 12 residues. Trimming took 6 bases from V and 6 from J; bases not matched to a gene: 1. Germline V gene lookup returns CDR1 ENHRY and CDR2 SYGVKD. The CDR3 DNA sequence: TGTGCCATCAGCACTAGCGGGAGCGAGCAGTACTTC. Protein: CAISTSGSEQYF.

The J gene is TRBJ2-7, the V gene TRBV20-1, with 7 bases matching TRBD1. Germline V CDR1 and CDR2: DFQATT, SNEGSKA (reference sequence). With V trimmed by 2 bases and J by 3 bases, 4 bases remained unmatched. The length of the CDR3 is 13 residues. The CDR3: CSARRPGGYEQYF. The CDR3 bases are TGCAGTGCTAGACGGCCAGGGGGCTACGAGCAGTACTTC.

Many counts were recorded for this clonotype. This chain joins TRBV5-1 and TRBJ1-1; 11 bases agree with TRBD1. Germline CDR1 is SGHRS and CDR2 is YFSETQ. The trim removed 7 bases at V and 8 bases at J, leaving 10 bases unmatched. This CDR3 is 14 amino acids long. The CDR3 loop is CASRGGQGAMEAFF. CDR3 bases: TGCGCCAGCCGTGGTGGACAGGGGGCTATGGAAGCTTTCTTT.

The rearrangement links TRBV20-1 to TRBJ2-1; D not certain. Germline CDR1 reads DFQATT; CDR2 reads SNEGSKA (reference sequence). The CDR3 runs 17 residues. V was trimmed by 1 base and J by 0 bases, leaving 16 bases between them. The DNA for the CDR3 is TGCAGTGCTAGAGCTAATAGAGGTCGGAGCTCCTACAATGAGCAGTTCTTC. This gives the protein CSARANRGRSSYNEQFF.

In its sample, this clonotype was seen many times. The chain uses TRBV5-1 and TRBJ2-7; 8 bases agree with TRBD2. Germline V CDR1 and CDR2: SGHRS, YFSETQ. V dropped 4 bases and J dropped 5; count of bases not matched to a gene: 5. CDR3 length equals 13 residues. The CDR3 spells CASSLSGRNEQYF. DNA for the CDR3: TGCGCCAGCAGCCTAAGCGGGAGAAACGAGCAGTACTTC.

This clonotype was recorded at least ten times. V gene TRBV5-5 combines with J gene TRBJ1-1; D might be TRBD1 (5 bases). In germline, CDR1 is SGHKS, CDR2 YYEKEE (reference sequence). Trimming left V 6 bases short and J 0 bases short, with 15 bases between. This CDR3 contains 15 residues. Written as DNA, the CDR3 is TGTGCCAGCACCCCAAGGGACCCCTTGAACACTGAAGCTTTCTTT. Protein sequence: CASTPRDPLNTEAFF.

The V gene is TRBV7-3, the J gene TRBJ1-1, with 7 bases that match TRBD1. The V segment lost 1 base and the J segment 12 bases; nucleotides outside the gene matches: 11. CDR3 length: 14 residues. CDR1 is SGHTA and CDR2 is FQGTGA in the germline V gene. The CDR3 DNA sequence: TGTGCCAGCAGCTTAATGGGAGGGGGCGGCAAGACTTTCTTT. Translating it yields CASSLMGGGGKTFF.

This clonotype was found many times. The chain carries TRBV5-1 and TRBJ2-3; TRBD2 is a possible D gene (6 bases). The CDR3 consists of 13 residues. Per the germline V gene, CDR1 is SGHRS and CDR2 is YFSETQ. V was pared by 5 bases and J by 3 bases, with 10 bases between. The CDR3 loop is CASRMEGTDTQYF. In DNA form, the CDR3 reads TGCGCCAGCAGAATGGAGGGGACAGATACGCAGTATTTT.

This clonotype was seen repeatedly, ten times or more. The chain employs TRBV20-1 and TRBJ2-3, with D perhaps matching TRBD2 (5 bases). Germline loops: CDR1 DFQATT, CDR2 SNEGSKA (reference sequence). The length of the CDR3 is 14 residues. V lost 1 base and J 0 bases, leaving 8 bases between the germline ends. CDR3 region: CSARGTGSTDTQYF. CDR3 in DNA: TGCAGTGCTAGAGGGACGGGAAGCACAGATACGCAGTATTTT.

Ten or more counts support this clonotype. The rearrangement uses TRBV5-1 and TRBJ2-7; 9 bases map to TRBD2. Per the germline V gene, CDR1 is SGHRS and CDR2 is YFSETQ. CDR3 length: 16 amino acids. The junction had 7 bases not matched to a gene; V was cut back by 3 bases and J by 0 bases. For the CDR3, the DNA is TGCGCCAGCAGCTCCCACCTAGCGGGGAGCTCCTACGAGCAGTACTTC. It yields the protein CASSSHLAGSSYEQYF.

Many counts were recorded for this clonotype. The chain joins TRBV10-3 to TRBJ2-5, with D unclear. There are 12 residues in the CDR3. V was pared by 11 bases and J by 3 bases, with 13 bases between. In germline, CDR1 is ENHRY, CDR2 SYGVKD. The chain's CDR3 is CAAGAREETQYF. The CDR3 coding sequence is TGTGCCGCCGGTGCCCGTGAAGAGACCCAGTACTTC.

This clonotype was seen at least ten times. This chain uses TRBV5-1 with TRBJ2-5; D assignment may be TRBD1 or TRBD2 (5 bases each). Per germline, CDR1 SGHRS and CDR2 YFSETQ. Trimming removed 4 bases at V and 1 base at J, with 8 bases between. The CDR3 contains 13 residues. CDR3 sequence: CASSKGPQETQYF. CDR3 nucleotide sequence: TGCGCCAGCAGCAAGGGACCCCAAGAGACCCAGTACTTC.

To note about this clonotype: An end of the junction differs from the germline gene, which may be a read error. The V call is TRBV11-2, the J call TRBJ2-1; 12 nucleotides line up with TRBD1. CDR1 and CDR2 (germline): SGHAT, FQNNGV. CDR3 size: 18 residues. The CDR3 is CASSLMGLGTGGYNQQFF. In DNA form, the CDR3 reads TGTGCCAGCAGCTTAATGGGCTTGGGGACAGGGGGCTACAATCAGCAGTTCTTC.